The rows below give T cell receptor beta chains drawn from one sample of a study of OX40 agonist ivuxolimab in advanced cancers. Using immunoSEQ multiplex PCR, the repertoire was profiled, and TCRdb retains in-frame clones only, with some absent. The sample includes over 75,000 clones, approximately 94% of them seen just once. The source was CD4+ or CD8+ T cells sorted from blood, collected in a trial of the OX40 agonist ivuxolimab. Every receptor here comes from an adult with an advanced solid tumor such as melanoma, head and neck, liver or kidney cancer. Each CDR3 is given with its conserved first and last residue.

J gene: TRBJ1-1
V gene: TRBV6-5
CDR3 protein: CATVEVSGQTEAFF

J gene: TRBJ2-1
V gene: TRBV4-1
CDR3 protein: CASSQVQTSGNNEQFF

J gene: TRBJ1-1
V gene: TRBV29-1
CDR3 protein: CSVYWGTNTEAFF

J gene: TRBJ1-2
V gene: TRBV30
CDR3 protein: CAWTTDRVDGYTF

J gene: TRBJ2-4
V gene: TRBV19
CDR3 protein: CASSEDTKNIQYF

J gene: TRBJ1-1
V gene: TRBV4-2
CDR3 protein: CASSQGQPNTEAFF

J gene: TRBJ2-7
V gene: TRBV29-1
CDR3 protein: CSVEDRYSYEQYF

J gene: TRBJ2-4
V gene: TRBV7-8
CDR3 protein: CASSLGSLGGPTKNIQYF

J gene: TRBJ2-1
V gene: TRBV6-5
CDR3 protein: CASSQGQGTYNEQFF

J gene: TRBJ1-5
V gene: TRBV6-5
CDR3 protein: CASRPDSHQPQHF

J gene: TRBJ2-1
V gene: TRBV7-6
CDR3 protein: CASSLQGNEQFF